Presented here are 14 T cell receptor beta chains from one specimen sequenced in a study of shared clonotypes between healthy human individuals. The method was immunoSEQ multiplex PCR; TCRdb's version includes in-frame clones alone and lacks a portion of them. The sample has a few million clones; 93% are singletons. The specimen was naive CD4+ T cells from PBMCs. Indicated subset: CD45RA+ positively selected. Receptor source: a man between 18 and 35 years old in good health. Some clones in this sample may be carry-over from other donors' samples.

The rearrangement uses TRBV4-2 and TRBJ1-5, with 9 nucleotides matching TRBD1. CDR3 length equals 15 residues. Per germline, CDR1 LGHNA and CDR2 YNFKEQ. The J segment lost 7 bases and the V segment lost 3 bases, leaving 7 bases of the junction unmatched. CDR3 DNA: TGTGCCAGCAGCCAGGTGACAGGGGGAGCCCAGCCCCAGCATTTT. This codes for CASSQVTGGAQPQHF.

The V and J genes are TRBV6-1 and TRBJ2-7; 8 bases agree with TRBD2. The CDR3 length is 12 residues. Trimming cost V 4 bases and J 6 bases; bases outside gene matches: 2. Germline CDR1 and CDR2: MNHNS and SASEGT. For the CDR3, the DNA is TGTGCCAGCAGTGCCGGGGGGGGCGAGCAGTACTTC. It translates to CASSAGGGEQYF.

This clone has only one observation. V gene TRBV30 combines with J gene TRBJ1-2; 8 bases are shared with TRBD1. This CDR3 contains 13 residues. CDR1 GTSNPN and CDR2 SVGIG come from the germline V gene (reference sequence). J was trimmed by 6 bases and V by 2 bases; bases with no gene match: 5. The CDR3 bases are TGTGCCTGGAGTCCCAGGGGGCGGGATGGCTACACCTTC. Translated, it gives CAWSPRGRDGYTF.

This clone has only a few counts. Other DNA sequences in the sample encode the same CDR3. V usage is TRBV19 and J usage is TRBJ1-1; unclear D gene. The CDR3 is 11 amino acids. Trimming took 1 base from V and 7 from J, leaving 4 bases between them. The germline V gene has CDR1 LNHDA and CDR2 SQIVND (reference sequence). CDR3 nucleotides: TGTGCCAGTAGTATAGGTGGTGAAGCTTTCTTT. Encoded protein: CASSIGGEAFF.

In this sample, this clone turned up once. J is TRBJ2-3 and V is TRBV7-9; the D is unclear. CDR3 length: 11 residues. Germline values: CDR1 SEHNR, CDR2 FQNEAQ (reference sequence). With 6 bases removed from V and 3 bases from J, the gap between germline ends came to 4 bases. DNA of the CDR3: TGTGCCAGCAGAGCGACAGATACGCAGTATTTT. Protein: CASRATDTQYF.

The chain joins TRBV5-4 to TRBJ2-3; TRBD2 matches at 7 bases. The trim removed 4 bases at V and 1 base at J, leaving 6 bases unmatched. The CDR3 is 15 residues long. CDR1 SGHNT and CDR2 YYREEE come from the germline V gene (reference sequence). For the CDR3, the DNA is TGTGCCAGCAGCCGACGGGAGGCGGGCACAGATACGCAGTATTTT. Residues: CASSRREAGTDTQYF.

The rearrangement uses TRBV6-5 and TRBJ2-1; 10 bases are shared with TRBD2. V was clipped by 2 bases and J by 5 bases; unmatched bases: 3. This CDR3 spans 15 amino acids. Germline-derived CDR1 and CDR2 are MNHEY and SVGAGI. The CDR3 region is CASSYLAGVDNEQFF. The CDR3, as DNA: TGTGCCAGCAGTTACCTAGCGGGAGTGGACAATGAGCAGTTCTTC.

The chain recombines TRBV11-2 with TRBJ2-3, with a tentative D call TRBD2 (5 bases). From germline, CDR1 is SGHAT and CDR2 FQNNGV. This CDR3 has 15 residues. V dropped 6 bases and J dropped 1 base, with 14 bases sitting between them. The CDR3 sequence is CASRRATLGTDTQYF. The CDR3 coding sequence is TGTGCCAGCAGGCGGGCCACTTTGGGCACAGATACGCAGTATTTT.

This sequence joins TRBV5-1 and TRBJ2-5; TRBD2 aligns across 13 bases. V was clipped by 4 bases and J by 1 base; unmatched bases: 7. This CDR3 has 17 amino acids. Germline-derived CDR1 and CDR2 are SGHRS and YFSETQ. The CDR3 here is CASSLGLAGAPQETQYF. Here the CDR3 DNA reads TGCGCCAGCAGCCTTGGACTAGCGGGAGCTCCCCAAGAGACCCAGTACTTC.

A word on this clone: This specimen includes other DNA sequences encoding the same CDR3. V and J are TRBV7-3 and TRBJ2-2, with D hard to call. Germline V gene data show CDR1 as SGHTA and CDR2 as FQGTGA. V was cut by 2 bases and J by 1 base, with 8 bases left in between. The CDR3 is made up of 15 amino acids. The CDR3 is CASSLSGRNTGELFF. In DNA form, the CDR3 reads TGTGCCAGCAGCTTATCGGGCAGGAACACCGGGGAGCTGTTTTTT.

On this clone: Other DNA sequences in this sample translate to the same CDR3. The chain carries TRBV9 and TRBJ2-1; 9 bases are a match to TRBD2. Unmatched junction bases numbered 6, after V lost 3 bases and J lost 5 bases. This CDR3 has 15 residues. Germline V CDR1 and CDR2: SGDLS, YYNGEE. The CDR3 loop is CASSATSGSHNEQFF. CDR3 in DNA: TGTGCCAGCAGCGCAACTAGCGGGTCCCACAATGAGCAGTTCTTC. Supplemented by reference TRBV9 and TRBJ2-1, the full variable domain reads DSGVTQTPKHLITATGQRVTLRCSPRSGDLSVYWYQQSLDQGLQFLIQYYNGEERAKGNILERFSAQQFPDLHSELNLSSLELGDSALYFCASSATSGSHNEQFFGPGTRLTVL.

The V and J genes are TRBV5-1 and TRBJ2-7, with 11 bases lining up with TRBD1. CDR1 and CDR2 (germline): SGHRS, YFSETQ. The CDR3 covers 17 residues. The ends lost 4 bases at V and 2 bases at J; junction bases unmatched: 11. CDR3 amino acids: CASSPPRGQGGTYEQYF. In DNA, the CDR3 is TGCGCCAGCAGCCCGCCCAGGGGACAGGGGGGAACCTACGAGCAGTACTTC.

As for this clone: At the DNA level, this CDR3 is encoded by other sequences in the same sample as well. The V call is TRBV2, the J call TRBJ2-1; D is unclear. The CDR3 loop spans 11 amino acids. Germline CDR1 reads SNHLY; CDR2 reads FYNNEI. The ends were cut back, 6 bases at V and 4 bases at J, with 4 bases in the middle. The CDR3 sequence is CASRPYNEQFF. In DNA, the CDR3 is TGTGCCAGCAGACCATACAATGAGCAGTTCTTC.

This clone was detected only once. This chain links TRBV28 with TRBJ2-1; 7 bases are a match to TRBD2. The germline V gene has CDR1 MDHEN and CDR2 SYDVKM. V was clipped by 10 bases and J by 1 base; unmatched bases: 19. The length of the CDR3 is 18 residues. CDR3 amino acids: CATLRQRGLSTSYNEQFF. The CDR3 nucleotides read TGTGCCACCCTCCGGCAGCGGGGCCTATCGACTTCCTACAATGAGCAGTTCTTC.